The sample holds many counts of the clone carrying this T cell receptor beta chain. A library of TCRbeta sequences, prepared with unique molecular identifiers, was generated. One entry per CDR3 protein results from TCRdb running MiXCR on the PCR reads. This sample carries fewer than 120,000 distinct CDR3 sequences, 10% of them seen once, and the ten largest clones take approximately 7.9%. The sample is drawn from a study of T-cell reconstitution after alpha-beta-depleted transplantation in children. Germline V gives CDR1 SQVTM, CDR2 ANQGSEA. The length of the CDR3 is 13 residues. V lost 4 bases to trimming and J lost 0 bases, with 10 bases between them.

This chain uses TRBV29-1 with TRBJ2-7; D uncertain. The input for sequencing was PBMCs from the stem cell graft donor, taken from the stem cell graft. The sequence derives from a human donor who donated a stem cell graft to a child with acute lymphoblastic leukemia. CDR3 protein: CSVVGSYSYEQYF. CDR3 nucleotides: TGCAGCGTTGTGGGCAGCTACTCCTACGAGCAGTACTTC.